Given below is one T cell receptor beta chain in context. In germline, CDR1 is SQVTM, CDR2 ANQGSEA. The CDR3 runs 13 residues. Researchers put TCRalpha and TCRbeta cDNA through two nested PCRs lasting approximately 16 and 9 cycles. Reprocessing the 5' RACE reads, TCRdb reports a single entry for every CDR3 protein and omits DNA. This repertoire includes just over 300,000 distinct CDR3 sequences. The data originate from a study of monozygotic twins with inflammatory bowel disease. The sequencing sample was made of blood. The chain couples TRBV29-1 to TRBJ2-1. The sequence came from a human donor with ulcerative colitis or Crohn's disease, or a healthy co-twin of an affected twin (not recorded which). The CDR3 loop reads CSAKQDSYNEQFF.